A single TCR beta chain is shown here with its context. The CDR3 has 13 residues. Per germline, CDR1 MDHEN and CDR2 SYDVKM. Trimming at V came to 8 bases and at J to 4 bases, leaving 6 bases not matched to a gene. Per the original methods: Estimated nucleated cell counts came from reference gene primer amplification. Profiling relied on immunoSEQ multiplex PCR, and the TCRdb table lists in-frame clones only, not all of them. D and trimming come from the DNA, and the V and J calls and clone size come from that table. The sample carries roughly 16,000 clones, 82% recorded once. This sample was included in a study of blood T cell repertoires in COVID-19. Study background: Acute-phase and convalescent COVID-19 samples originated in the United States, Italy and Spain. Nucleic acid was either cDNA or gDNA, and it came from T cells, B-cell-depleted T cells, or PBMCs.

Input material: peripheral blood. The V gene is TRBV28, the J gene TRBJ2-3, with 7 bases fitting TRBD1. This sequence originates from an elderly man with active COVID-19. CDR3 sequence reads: CASRQGVPDTQYF. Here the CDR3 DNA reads TGTGCCAGCCGACAGGGAGTCCCAGATACGCAGTATTTT.